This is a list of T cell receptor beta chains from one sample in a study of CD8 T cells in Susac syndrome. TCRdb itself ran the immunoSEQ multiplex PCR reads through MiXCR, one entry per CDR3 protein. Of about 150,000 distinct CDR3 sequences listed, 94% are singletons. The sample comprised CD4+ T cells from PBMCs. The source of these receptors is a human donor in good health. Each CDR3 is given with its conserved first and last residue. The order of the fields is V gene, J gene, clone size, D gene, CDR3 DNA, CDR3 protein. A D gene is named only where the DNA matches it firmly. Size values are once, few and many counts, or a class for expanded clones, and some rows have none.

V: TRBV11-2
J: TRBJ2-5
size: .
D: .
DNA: TGTGCCAGCAGCTTAGGATGGGGTCAAGAGACCCAGTACTTC
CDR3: CASSLGWGQETQYF

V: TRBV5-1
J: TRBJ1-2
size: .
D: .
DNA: TGCGCCAGCAGCGCTGAAATCGTGCCCTATGGCTACACCTTC
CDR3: CASSAEIVPYGYTF

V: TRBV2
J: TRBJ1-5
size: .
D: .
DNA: TGTGCCAGCAGTGAAAGGGGGAATCAGCCCCAGCATTTT
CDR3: CASSERGNQPQHF

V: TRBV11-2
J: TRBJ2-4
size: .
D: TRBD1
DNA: TGTGCCAGCAGCTTAGTAAGGGCAGGGGGCAGCAAAAACATTCAGTACTTC
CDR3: CASSLVRAGGSKNIQYF

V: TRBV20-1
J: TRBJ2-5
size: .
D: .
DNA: TGCAGTGGGCTCAGGGGTTTAGTGGCCCAGTACTTC
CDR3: CSGLRGLVAQYF

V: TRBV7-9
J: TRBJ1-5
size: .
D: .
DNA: TGTGCCAGCAGCCCGAACGGACGGGACAATCAGCCCCAGCATTTT
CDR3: CASSPNGRDNQPQHF

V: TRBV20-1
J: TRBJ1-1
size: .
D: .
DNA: TGCAGTGCTAGAGAGGGGGCAGTCACTGAAGCTTTCTTT
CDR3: CSAREGAVTEAFF

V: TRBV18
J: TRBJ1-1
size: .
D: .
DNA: TGTGCCAGCTCACCCCTTGCTGGCGGACAGAACACTGAAGCTTTCTTT
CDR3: CASSPLAGGQNTEAFF

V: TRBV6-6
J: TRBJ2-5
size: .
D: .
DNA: TGTGCCAGCAGCCGCCGACTAGAGAGGGTGAAAGAGACCCAGTACTTC
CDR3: CASSRRLERVKETQYF

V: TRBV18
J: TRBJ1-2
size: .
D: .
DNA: TGTGCCAGCTCACCAATTCGCTTCTATGGCTACACCTTC
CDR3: CASSPIRFYGYTF

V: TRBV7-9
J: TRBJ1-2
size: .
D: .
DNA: TGTGCCACCGGAGGGGCGGATGGCTACACCTTC
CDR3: CATGGADGYTF

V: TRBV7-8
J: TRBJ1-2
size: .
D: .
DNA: TGTGCCAGCAGCCCGTCCAATAACCCTAACTATGGCTACACCTTC
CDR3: CASSPSNNPNYGYTF

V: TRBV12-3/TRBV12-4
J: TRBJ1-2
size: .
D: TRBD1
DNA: TGTGCCAGCAGTTTAATACGGACAGGCTCCTATGGCTACACCTTC
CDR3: CASSLIRTGSYGYTF

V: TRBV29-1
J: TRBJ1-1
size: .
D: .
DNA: TGCAGCGTTGAAGCGTGGGGGAGGGTGAACACTGAAGCTTTCTTT
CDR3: CSVEAWGRVNTEAFF

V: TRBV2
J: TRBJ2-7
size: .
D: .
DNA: TGTGCCAGCAGTCGGGAAGTAGATTACGAGCAGTACTTC
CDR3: CASSREVDYEQYF

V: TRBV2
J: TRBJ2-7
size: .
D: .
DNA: TGTGCCAGCAGTGAAAAGCGCAAGGGGTGGGAGCAGTACTTC
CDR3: CASSEKRKGWEQYF

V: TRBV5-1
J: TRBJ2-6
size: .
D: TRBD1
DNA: TGCGCCAGCAGGCGACCTACAGGGGGTGACTCTGGGGCCAACGTCCTGACTTTC
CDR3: CASRRPTGGDSGANVLTF

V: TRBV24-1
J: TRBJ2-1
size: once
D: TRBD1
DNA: TGTGCCACCAGTGACCATGGCGGGACAGGGGGAACTGAGCAGTTCTTC
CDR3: CATSDHGGTGGTEQFF

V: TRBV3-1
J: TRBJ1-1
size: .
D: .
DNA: TGTGCCAGCAGCCAAGATATGTCCGGGTTGAGGGCTTTCTTT
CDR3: CASSQDMSGLRAFF

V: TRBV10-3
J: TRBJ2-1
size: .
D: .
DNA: TGTGCCATCAGTGAGTCGGGGGGCTCAGGATACAATGAGCAGTTCTTC
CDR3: CAISESGGSGYNEQFF

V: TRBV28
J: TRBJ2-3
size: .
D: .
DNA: TGTGCCAGCAGGCTGAGCGGGAGCACAGATACGCAGTATTTT
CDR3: CASRLSGSTDTQYF

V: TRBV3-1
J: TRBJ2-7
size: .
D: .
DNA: TGTGCCAGCGGTGGCGGACCTTCCTACGAGCAGTACTTC
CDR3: CASGGGPSYEQYF

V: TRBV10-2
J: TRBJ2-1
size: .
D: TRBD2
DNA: TGCGCCAGCAGGCAGGGACTAGCGGGATTCTACAATGAGCAGTTCTTC
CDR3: CASRQGLAGFYNEQFF

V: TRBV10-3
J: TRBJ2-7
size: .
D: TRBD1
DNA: TGTGCCATCAGTGACCATCGGGGACAGCCGAACTTC
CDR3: CAISDHRGQPNF

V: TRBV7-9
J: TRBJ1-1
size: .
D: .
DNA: TGTGCCAGCAGCTTAGCGTTCATGGGGTCAGCTTTCTTT
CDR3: CASSLAFMGSAFF

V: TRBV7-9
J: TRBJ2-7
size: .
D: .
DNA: TGTGCCAGCAGGTTGGCGGGTTACGAGCAGTACTTC
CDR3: CASRLAGYEQYF

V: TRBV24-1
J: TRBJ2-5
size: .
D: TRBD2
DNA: TGTGCCACCAGTGAAAACTGGCCCAGCGGGAGTCGGGAGACCCAGTACTTC
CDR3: CATSENWPSGSRETQYF

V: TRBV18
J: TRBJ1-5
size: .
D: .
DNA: TGTGCCAGCTCACTTACAGGGATGGATCAGCCCCAGCATTTT
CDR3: CASSLTGMDQPQHF

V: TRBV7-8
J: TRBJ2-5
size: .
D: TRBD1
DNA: TGTGCCAGCAGCTTAGGGGGGACAGGTCCGGCGGGAGAGACCCAGTACTTC
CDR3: CASSLGGTGPAGETQYF

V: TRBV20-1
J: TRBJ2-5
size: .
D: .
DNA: TGCAGTGCTAGCCTGGAAGAGACCCAGTACTTC
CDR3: CSASLEETQYF

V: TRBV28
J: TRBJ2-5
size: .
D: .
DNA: TGTGCCACTGCGACTAGATCTGAGACCCAGTACTTC
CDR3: CATATRSETQYF

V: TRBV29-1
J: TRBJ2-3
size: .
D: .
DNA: TGCAGCGTTGACTCCGGGGACATAGAAACGCAGTATTTT
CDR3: CSVDSGDIETQYF

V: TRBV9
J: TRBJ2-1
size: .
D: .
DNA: TGTGCCAGCAGCGTAAGTCGAAATACTGAGCAGTTCTTC
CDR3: CASSVSRNTEQFF

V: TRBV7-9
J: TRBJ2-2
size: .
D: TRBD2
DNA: TGTGCCAGCAGCCATCTAGCGGGATTGAACACCGGGGAGCTGTTTTTT
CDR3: CASSHLAGLNTGELFF

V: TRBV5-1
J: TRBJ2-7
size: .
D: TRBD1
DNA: TGCGCCAGCAGCTCCGGGACAGGGAAGTACGAGCAGTACTTC
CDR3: CASSSGTGKYEQYF

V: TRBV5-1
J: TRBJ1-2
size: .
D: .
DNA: TGCGCCAGCAGGACCACTTCCGGGACCGACTATGGCTACACCTTC
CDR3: CASRTTSGTDYGYTF

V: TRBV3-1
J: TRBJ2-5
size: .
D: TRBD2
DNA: TGTGCCAGCAGCCTGGCGGGGGGAGAAGAGACCCAGTACTTC
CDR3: CASSLAGGEETQYF

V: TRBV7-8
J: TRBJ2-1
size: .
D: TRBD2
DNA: TGTGCCAGCAGCTGGATAAGCGGGAGCTGGTACAATGAGCAGTTCTTC
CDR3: CASSWISGSWYNEQFF

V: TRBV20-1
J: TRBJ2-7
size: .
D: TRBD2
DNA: TGCAGTGCTAGGGTCGCGGGAGTCAAAGCCTACGAGCAGTACTTC
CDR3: CSARVAGVKAYEQYF

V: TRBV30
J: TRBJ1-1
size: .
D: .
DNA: TGTGCCTGGAGTGAGACAGCCTTGAACACTGAAGCTTTCTTT
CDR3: CAWSETALNTEAFF

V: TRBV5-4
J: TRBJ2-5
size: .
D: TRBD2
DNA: TGTGCCAGCAGCCTGACTAGCAGCCAAGAGACCCAGTACTTC
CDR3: CASSLTSSQETQYF

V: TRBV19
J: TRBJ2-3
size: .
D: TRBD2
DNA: TGTGCCAGTAGTCTACGACTAGCAGCAGATACGCAGTATTTT
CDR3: CASSLRLAADTQYF

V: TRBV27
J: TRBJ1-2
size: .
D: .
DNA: TGTGCCAGCACGCAACGGTCGGGGGCGCGTAACTATGGCTACACCTTC
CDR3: CASTQRSGARNYGYTF

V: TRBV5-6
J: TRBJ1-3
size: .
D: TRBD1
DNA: TGTGCCAGCAGCTTAGACAGGGGTGCTGGAAACACCATATATTTT
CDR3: CASSLDRGAGNTIYF

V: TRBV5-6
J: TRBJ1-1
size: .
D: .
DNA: TGTGCCAGCAGACCCGTCGGTGTAGGCACTGAAGCTTTCTTT
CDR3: CASRPVGVGTEAFF

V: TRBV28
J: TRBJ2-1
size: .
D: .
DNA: TGTGCCAGCAGTTTGAGAAACAATGAGCAGTTCTTC
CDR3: CASSLRNNEQFF

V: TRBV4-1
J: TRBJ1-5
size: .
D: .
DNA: TGCGCCAGCAGCCACCCGGGACGTAATCAGCCCCAGCATTTT
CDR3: CASSHPGRNQPQHF

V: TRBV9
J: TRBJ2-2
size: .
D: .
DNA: TGTGCCAGCAGCGCCCGGAAGACCGGGGAGCTGTTTTTT
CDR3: CASSARKTGELFF

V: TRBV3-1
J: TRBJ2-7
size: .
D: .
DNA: TGTGCCAGCAAATCGGGAGTGACCTACGAGCAGTACTTC
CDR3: CASKSGVTYEQYF

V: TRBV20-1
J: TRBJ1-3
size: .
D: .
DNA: TGCAGTGCTAGGGGACCTGGAAACACCATATATTTT
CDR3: CSARGPGNTIYF

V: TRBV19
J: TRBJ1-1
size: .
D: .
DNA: TGTGCCAGTAGTATAGATATCAGGGAGGGCACTGAAGCTTTCTTT
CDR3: CASSIDIREGTEAFF

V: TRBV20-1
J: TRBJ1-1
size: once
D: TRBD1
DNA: TGCAGGGGGACAGCGAACACTGAAGCTTTCTTT
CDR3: CRGTANTEAFF

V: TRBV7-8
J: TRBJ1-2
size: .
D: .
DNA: TGTGCCAGCAGCTCGTCATCTACCAACAACTATGGCTACACCTTC
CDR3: CASSSSSTNNYGYTF

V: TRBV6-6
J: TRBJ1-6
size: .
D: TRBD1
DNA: TGTGCCAGCAGTTACTCTCCAGGGGGGACCCTCCACTTT
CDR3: CASSYSPGGTLHF

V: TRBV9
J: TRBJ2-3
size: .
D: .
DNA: TGTGCCAGCAGCGTAATAAGCGGGTATAGCACAGATACGCAGTATTTT
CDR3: CASSVISGYSTDTQYF

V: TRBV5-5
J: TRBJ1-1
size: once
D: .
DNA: TGTGCCAGCAGCTTGAGGTGGCAGGGGAACACTGAAGCTTTCTTT
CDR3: CASSLRWQGNTEAFF